This entry lists 18 T cell receptor beta chains sequenced from one sample in a study of shared clonotypes between healthy human individuals (TCRdb year 2020). CD8 naive samples consisted of CD45RO-negative cells that were positively selected for CCR7, yielding a CD45RA+CCR7+ population without TemRA cells. The receptor library was made with the immunoSEQ multiplex PCR assay. Imported from immuneACCESS, the table was reduced by TCRdb to in-frame sequences with V and J called. These copies leave out some clones; in studies compared against another copy, an unresolved V gene accounts for under half, and the cause of the remainder is not known. This sample has about 2 million clones in its table, and roughly 95% of those were observed once. 0.9% to 1.3% of the sample rests with the top ten. The sequencing input was naive CD8+ T cells sorted from blood. Taken with the paper, the label for cell subset or site translates to: CD45RA+CCR7+. All receptors derive from a man younger than 35 in good health.

This clone is a singleton in its sample. The CDR3 nucleotides read TGCGCCAGCAGCCATTTGGGGATGGACGGATACTCTGGGGCCAACGTCCTGACTTTC. Amino acids: CASSHLGMDGYSGANVLTF. The chain recombines TRBV4-3 with TRBJ2-6; D ambiguous. The CDR3 consists of 19 residues. Trimming cost V 3 bases and J 0 bases, with 18 bases left between them. Germline lookup yields CDR1 LGHNA and CDR2 YSLEER.

The J gene is TRBJ1-2, the V gene TRBV5-6; TRBD1 matches at 10 bases. The ends lost 2 bases at V and 4 bases at J; junction bases unmatched: 5. The germline CDR1 and CDR2 sequences are SGHDT and YYEEEE. CDR3 length equals 15 residues. The chain's CDR3 is CASSFPGQGFYGYTF. The CDR3 DNA follows: TGTGCCAGCAGCTTTCCGGGACAGGGGTTCTATGGCTACACCTTC.

This chain connects TRBV7-8 to TRBJ2-1, with 10 nucleotides matching TRBD2. Trimming at V came to 5 bases and at J to 6 bases, leaving 10 bases not matched to a gene. The CDR3 extends over 16 amino acids. Germline values: CDR1 SGHVS, CDR2 FQNEAQ. Here the CDR3 reads CASSPLGVAGGNEQFF. In DNA form, the CDR3 reads TGTGCCAGCAGCCCCCTGGGAGTAGCGGGAGGCAATGAGCAGTTCTTC. The full variable domain, in which reference TRBV7-8 and TRBJ2-1 provide the parts outside the CDR3, is GAGVSQSPRYKVAKRGQDVALRCDPISGHVSLFWYQQALGQGPEFLTYFQNEAQLDKSGLPSDRFFAERPEGSVSTLKIQRTQQEDSAVYLCASSPLGVAGGNEQFFGPGTRLTVL.

As to this clone: The junction differs from germline at one of its ends, possibly a read error. The chain couples TRBV7-7 to TRBJ2-2; 7 bases fit TRBD2. This CDR3 has 15 residues. Germline-derived CDR1 and CDR2 are SSHAT and FNYEAQ (reference sequence). In nucleotides, the CDR3 is TGTGCTAGCAGCCCAGTCGGGGGGTACACCGGGGAGCTGTTTTTT. As protein: CASSPVGGYTGELFF.

The CDR3 sequence is CAISEEGNYGYTF. CDR3 coding DNA: TGTGCCATCAGTGAGGAGGGGAACTATGGCTACACCTTC. The chain links TRBV10-3 to TRBJ1-2, with a possible D match to TRBD1 (5 bases). The CDR3 loop spans 13 amino acids. In germline, CDR1 is ENHRY, CDR2 SYGVKD. Trimming removed 2 bases at V and 2 bases at J, with 6 bases between.

Note on this clone: In the same sample, other DNA sequences code for this CDR3. This sequence joins TRBV14 and TRBJ2-7; D unclear. Trimming shortened V by 1 base and J by 6 bases, and 10 bases separated the two germline ends. This CDR3 is 13 amino acids long. CDR1 is SGHDN and CDR2 is FVKESK in the germline V gene. The CDR3 coding sequence is TGTGCCAGCAGCCAAGTTTTAGGGTCCGAGCAGTACTTC. Amino acid sequence: CASSQVLGSEQYF.

This clone was found once. The V gene is TRBV13, the J gene TRBJ1-5, with D maybe TRBD1 (5 bases). CDR1 is PRHDT and CDR2 is FYEKMQ in the germline V gene (reference sequence). CDR3 length: 12 amino acids. Deletions cut 5 bases from V and 9 bases from J, with 11 bases between. Here the CDR3 DNA reads TGTGCCAGCAGCCCTGGGGGGGGGCCCCAGCATTTT. Translating it yields CASSPGGGPQHF.

The V and J genes are TRBV28 and TRBJ2-2; D ambiguous. The germline CDR1 and CDR2 sequences are MDHEN and SYDVKM. With 2 bases removed from V and 6 bases from J, the gap between germline ends came to 7 bases. CDR3 size: 13 residues. The CDR3 region has the DNA TGTGCCAGCAGTTTAGGCAGCTCCGGGGAGCTGTTTTTT. Amino acid sequence: CASSLGSSGELFF. The variable domain in full, completed from reference TRBV28 and TRBJ2-2, reads DVKVTQSSRYLVKRTGEKVFLECVQDMDHENMFWYRQDPGLGLRLIYFSYDVKMKEKGDIPEGYSVSREKKERFSLILESASTNQTSMYLCASSLGSSGELFFGEGSRLTVL.

This clone was seen a few times. The chain employs TRBV11-2 and TRBJ2-5, with a possible D match to TRBD2 (5 bases). Trimming left V 5 bases short and J 9 bases short, with 13 bases between. The CDR3 is 12 residues long. The V gene's germline CDR1 is SGHAT and CDR2 FQNNGV. The CDR3, as DNA: TGTGCCAGCAGCCTGACGACGCGGGCCCAGTACTTC. Translated, it gives CASSLTTRAQYF. Full variable domain (missing parts from reference TRBV11-2 and TRBJ2-5): EAGVAQSPRYKIIEKRQSVAFWCNPISGHATLYWYQQILGQGPKLLIQFQNNGVVDDSQLPKDRFSAERLKGVDSTLKIQPAKLEDSAVYLCASSLTTRAQYFGPGTRLLVL.

This clone turned up a few times. This chain connects TRBV6-6 to TRBJ2-5, with 9 bases that match TRBD1. V lost 7 bases and J lost 5; bases outside the gene matches: 11. The CDR3 is made up of 15 amino acids. In germline, CDR1 is MNHNY, CDR2 SVGAGI (reference sequence). The chain's CDR3 is CASNSGQGPLETQYF. DNA of the CDR3: TGTGCCAGCAACTCGGGACAGGGCCCTTTGGAGACCCAGTACTTC.

The chain employs TRBV2 and TRBJ2-5, with D hard to call. The CDR3 consists of 15 residues. V shed 8 bases and J shed 2 bases, with 18 bases lying between them. Germline values: CDR1 SNHLY, CDR2 FYNNEI. This CDR3 reads CASLRSLSDQETQYF. The CDR3, as DNA: TGTGCCAGCCTTCGGAGCTTAAGTGATCAAGAGACCCAGTACTTC. The full variable domain, rest sourced from reference TRBV2 and TRBJ2-5, is EPEVTQTPSHQVTQMGQEVILRCVPISNHLYFYWYRQILGQKVEFLVSFYNNEISEKSEIFDDQFSVERPDGSNFTLKIRSTKLEDSAMYFCASLRSLSDQETQYFGPGTRLLVL.

V usage is TRBV6-5 and J usage is TRBJ2-5, with 11 positions matching TRBD2. The ends lost 5 bases at V and 5 bases at J; junction bases unmatched: 7. CDR1 is MNHEY, CDR2 SVGAGI, per germline. The CDR3 contains 15 residues. In DNA, the CDR3 is TGTGCCAGCAGTGCACTAGCGGGAGTACGGGAGACCCAGTACTTC. It translates to CASSALAGVRETQYF.

The chain joins TRBV11-2 to TRBJ1-5, with a possible D match to TRBD1 (6 bases). This CDR3 has 14 amino acids. Germline assignment: CDR1 SGHAT and CDR2 FQNNGV. V lost 0 bases and J 7 bases, leaving 10 bases between the germline ends. The CDR3: CASSLEGGGQPQHF. CDR3 in DNA: TGTGCCAGCAGCTTAGAAGGGGGAGGCCAGCCCCAGCATTTT.

This rearrangement joins TRBV5-1 to TRBJ1-6; D is unresolved. The V and J ends lost 0 bases and 3 bases respectively, with 10 bases between them. Germline CDR1 and CDR2: SGHRS and YFSETQ. The CDR3 is 16 amino acids. The CDR3 spells CASSLGTEVYNSPLHF. The CDR3 coding sequence is TGCGCCAGCAGCTTGGGGACTGAGGTCTATAATTCACCCCTCCACTTT.

J is TRBJ2-7 and V is TRBV6-1; TRBD1 aligns across 8 bases. The germline V gene has CDR1 MNHNS and CDR2 SASEGT. There are 16 residues in the CDR3. J was trimmed by 5 bases and V by 0 bases; bases with no gene match: 9. The CDR3 DNA reads TGTGCCAGCAGTGAAGCACGACGGACAGGGCGGGACGAGCAGTACTTC. It translates to CASSEARRTGRDEQYF.

The chain employs TRBV6-1 and TRBJ2-5; possible D gene TRBD1, 5 bases. The V gene's germline CDR1 is MNHNS and CDR2 SASEGT. V shed 8 bases and J shed 3 bases, with 13 bases lying between them. The CDR3 has 13 residues. The CDR3 is CASGRLGEETQYF. The CDR3 DNA follows: TGTGCCAGCGGTCGGCTAGGGGAAGAGACCCAGTACTTC.

V is TRBV30 and J is TRBJ2-5; TRBD2 matches 9 bases. The CDR3 has 15 amino acids. Germline loops: CDR1 GTSNPN, CDR2 SVGIG (reference sequence). V trimming: 0 bases; J trimming: 5 bases; junction bases outside the gene matches: 7. CDR3 protein: CAWSVAGGLAETQYF. The CDR3 nucleotides read TGTGCCTGGAGTGTTGCGGGAGGGCTTGCGGAGACCCAGTACTTC. Combining the CDR3 with reference TRBV30 and TRBJ2-5 gives the whole variable domain SQTIHQWPATLVQPVGSPLSLECTVEGTSNPNLYWYRQAAGRGLQLLFYSVGIGQISSEVPQNLSASRPQDRQFILSSKKLLLSDSGFYLCAWSVAGGLAETQYFGPGTRLLVL.

The V gene is TRBV4-2, the J gene TRBJ2-5; 7 bases are shared with TRBD1. Unmatched junction bases numbered 10, after V lost 0 bases and J lost 3 bases. CDR1 is LGHNA and CDR2 is YNFKEQ in the germline V gene. The CDR3 covers 17 residues. The CDR3 DNA reads as TGTGCCAGCAGCCAAGAACGGTCCGGGACAGAGGAAGAGACCCAGTACTTC. Protein sequence: CASSQERSGTEEETQYF.